The clone carrying this T cell receptor (beta chain) was seen only a few times. Here immunoSEQ multiplex PCR was the method, and the copy in TCRdb shows in-frame clones only, minus some. The sample lists about 67,000 clones, over 80% occurring once. Trimming removed 1 base from V and 3 bases from J, with 6 bases in between. Germline assignment: CDR1 LNHDA and CDR2 SQIVND (reference sequence). The CDR3 has 14 residues. These data are taken from a study of OX40 agonist ivuxolimab in advanced cancers. Study as a whole: Patients treated during dose escalation were battling hepatocellular carcinoma, melanoma, renal cell or head and neck cancer.

The receptor comes from an adult with an advanced solid tumor such as melanoma, head and neck, liver or kidney cancer. The specimen comprised CD4+ or CD8+ T cells sorted from blood, sampled in a trial of the OX40 agonist ivuxolimab. The chain carries TRBV19 and TRBJ2-2; D not resolved. In DNA form, the CDR3 reads TGTGCCAGTAGTATAGTACTCTACACCGGGGAGCTGTTTTTT. Translation gives CASSIVLYTGELFF.